This T cell receptor (beta chain) was sequenced in a study of blood T cell repertoires in COVID-19. The germline V gene encodes CDR1 LNHDA and CDR2 SQIVND (reference sequence). V lost 3 bases and J lost 7, with 15 bases in between. The CDR3 is 14 amino acids. Only in-frame clones appear in the TCRdb table, and some are missing; sequencing was by immunoSEQ multiplex PCR. The sample contains 350,000 to 400,000 clones, about 88% of which appear only once. This clone turned up a few times. This clonotype was obtained from a woman in her twenties or thirties who had recovered from COVID-19. The J gene is TRBJ1-1, the V gene TRBV19; D unclear. The source material was PBMCs or T cells enriched from blood (not recorded which). The CDR3 reads CASSIINGPREAFF. The CDR3 bases are TGTGCCAGTAGTATTATTAATGGGCCGCGTGAAGCTTTCTTT.